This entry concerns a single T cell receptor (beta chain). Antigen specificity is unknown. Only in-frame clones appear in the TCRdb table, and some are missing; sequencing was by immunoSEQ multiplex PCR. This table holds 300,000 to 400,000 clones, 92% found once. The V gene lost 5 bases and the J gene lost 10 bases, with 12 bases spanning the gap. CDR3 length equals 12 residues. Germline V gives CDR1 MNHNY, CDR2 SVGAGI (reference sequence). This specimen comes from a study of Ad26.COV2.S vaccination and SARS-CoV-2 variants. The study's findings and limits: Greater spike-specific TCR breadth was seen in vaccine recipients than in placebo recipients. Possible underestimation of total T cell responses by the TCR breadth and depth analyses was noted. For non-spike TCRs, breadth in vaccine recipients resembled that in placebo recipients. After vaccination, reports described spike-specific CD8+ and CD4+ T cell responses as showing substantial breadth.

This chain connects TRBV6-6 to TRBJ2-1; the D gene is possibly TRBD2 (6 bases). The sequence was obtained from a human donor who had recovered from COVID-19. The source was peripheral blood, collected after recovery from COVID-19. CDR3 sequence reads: CASSTTLAEQFF. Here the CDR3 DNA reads TGTGCCAGCAGTACTACGCTAGCGGAGCAGTTCTTC.